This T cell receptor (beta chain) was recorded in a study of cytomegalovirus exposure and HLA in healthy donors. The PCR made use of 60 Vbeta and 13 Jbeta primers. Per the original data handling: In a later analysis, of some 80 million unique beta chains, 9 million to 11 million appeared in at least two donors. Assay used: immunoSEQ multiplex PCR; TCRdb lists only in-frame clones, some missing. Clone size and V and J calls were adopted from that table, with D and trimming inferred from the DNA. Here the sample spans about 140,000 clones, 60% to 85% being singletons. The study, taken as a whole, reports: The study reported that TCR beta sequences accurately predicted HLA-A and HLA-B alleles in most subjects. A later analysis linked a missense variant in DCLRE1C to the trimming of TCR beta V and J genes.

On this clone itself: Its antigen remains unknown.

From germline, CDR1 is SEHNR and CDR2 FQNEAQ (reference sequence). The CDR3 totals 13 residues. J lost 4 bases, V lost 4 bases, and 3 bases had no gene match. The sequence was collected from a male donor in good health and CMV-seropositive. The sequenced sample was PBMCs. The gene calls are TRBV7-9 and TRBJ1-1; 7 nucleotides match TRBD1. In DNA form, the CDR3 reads TGTGCCAGCAGCTCAGGGGGTAGCACTGAAGCTTTCTTT. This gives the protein CASSSGGSTEAFF.